The rows below give T cell receptor beta chains drawn from one sample of a study of blood T cells in healthy people across ages. TCRdb fed the 5' RACE reads into MiXCR, producing one record per CDR3 protein. The profile covers under 2,000,000 distinct CDR3 sequences, with roughly 52% appearing a single time and approximately 2.1% taken by the ten largest. Sequencing used blood. These receptors were taken from a woman aged 40 to 50 in good health. Each CDR3 is given with its conserved first and last residue. The D gene is left open where the match is weak. For some rows the clone size is stated as once, few or many, or as a class when expanded; others skip it.

>TRBV29-1|-|-|TRBJ2-3
CSALDSADTQYF
TGCAGCGCCTTGGACAGTGCAGATACGCAGTATTTT
>TRBV6-7|few|-|TRBJ2-1
CASSYSKDYSYNEQFF
TGTGCCAGCAGTTACTCGAAGGACTATTCCTACAATGAGCAGTTCTTC
>TRBV20-1|few|-|TRBJ2-3
CSARRTASEGDTQYF
TGCAGTGCCAGAAGGACAGCCTCCGAGGGAGATACGCAGTATTTT
>TRBV29-1|many|-|TRBJ2-3
CSVGVGTDTQYF
TGCAGCGTAGGAGTAGGCACAGATACGCAGTATTTT
>TRBV15|-|-|TRBJ2-7
CATGGATSYEQYF
TGTGCCACCGGGGGAGCGACGTCCTACGAGCAGTACTTC
>TRBV5-1|few|TRBD1|TRBJ2-5
CASSRDRARETQYF
TGCGCCAGCAGCCGCGACAGGGCGCGGGAGACCCAGTACTTC
>TRBV7-2|-|TRBD2|TRBJ2-5
CASSWLLAGAPYQETQYF
TGTGCCAGCAGCTGGTTGCTAGCGGGGGCTCCGTACCAAGAGACCCAGTACTTC
>TRBV24-1|many|-|TRBJ2-3
CATSGQPSTDTQYF
TGTGCCACCAGTGGACAGCCAAGCACAGATACGCAGTATTTT
>TRBV25-1|-|TRBD1|TRBJ2-5
CASSARDREWRETQYF
TGTGCCAGCAGCGCCCGTGACAGGGAGTGGAGGGAGACCCAGTACTTC
>TRBV19|few|-|TRBJ1-2
CASSSGPQRPTYGYTF
TGTGCCAGTAGTTCGGGACCCCAGCGTCCGACCTATGGCTACACCTTC
>TRBV15|-|-|TRBJ2-5
CATSRDRPRQETQYF
TGTGCCACCAGCAGAGATCGCCCGCGCCAAGAGACCCAGTACTTC
>TRBV7-2|once|-|TRBJ2-3
CGSSEITDTQYF
TGTGGCAGCAGCGAAATCACAGATACGCAGTATTTT
>TRBV20-1|-|-|TRBJ2-7
CSARVTGNIYEQYF
TGCAGTGCTAGAGTCACGGGGAACATCTACGAGCAGTACTTC
>TRBV9|-|-|TRBJ1-2
CASSAGMDGYTF
TGTGCCAGCAGCGCCGGCATGGACGGCTACACCTTC
>TRBV9|-|-|TRBJ2-5
CASSVAGARRETQYF
TGTGCCAGCAGCGTAGCCGGGGCCCGACGAGAGACCCAGTACTTC
>TRBV5-1|few|-|TRBJ2-7
CASSYCVGCEQYF
TGCGCCAGCAGCTACTGCGTGGGCTGCGAGCAGTACTTC
>TRBV3-1|few|-|TRBJ2-5
CASSHGSGIDGTQYF
TGTGCCAGCAGCCACGGGTCCGGGATCGACGGGACCCAGTACTTC
>TRBV4-3|few|-|TRBJ2-1
CASRERPHGELSSYNEQFF
TGCGCCAGCAGAGAAAGGCCCCATGGTGAGCTGAGCTCCTACAATGAGCAGTTCTTC
>TRBV6-1|few|TRBD1|TRBJ2-5
CASSVTRDRQETQYF
TGTGCCAGCAGTGTCACCCGGGACAGACAAGAGACCCAGTACTTC
>TRBV6-1|-|TRBD1|TRBJ1-4
CASRLKAHRGTNEKLFF
TGTGCCAGCAGGCTAAAAGCCCACAGGGGAACTAATGAAAAACTGTTTTTT
>TRBV2|few|-|TRBJ1-4
CASSTNEKLFF
TGTGCCAGCAGTACTAATGAAAAACTGTTTTTT
>TRBV3-1|-|-|TRBJ1-5
CASSQEPVGQPQHF
TGTGCCAGCAGCCAAGAGCCCGTCGGTCAGCCCCAGCATTTT
>TRBV6-2/TRBV6-3|-|TRBD2|TRBJ2-1
CASSYGSGGLVNEQFF
TGTGCCAGCAGTTACGGGAGCGGGGGTTTAGTCAATGAGCAGTTCTTC
>TRBV27|-|TRBD2|TRBJ2-1
CASSLPASGGYNEQFF
TGTGCCAGCAGTCTACCCGCTAGCGGGGGCTACAATGAGCAGTTCTTC
>TRBV7-9|few|-|TRBJ2-3
CASRRARADTQYF
TGTGCCAGCAGGCGAGCCAGGGCAGATACGCAGTATTTT